The 27 T cell receptor beta chains presented below share a single source sample, sequenced in a study of blood T cell repertoires in COVID-19. TCRdb keeps only in-frame clones here, not all; method: immunoSEQ multiplex PCR. Seen here are 40,000 to 55,000 clones, roughly 84% observed once, and the top ten hold approximately 5.9%. The sequencing input was peripheral blood. The receptors derive from a man aged 45-60 years with active COVID-19.

The rearrangement links TRBV2 to TRBJ1-2; TRBD1 matches 7 bases. Germline loops: CDR1 SNHLY, CDR2 FYNNEI. The trim removed 3 bases at V and 13 bases at J, leaving 11 bases unmatched. The CDR3 has 13 amino acids. This chain's CDR3 is CASSEVTAGGGTF. CDR3 in DNA: TGTGCCAGCAGTGAGGTTACGGCAGGGGGAGGCACCTTC.

The rearrangement uses TRBV9 and TRBJ2-1, with 11 bases that match TRBD2. V lost 2 bases and J lost 6; bases outside the gene matches: 13. Per germline, CDR1 SGDLS and CDR2 YYNGEE. The CDR3 length is 18 residues. CDR3 region: CASSVSGSLAGDGNEQFF. CDR3 sequence (DNA): TGTGCCAGCAGCGTCTCGGGCTCACTAGCGGGAGATGGCAATGAGCAGTTCTTC.

This sequence joins TRBV5-6 and TRBJ2-3; TRBD1 might be the D (6 bases). The germline V gene has CDR1 SGHDT and CDR2 YYEEEE. This CDR3 has 17 amino acids. Trimming shortened V by 4 bases and J by 0 bases, and 18 bases separated the two germline ends. The CDR3 reads CASSQGLPRASTDTQYF. The CDR3 bases are TGTGCCAGCAGCCAGGGGCTCCCTAGAGCTAGCACAGATACGCAGTATTTT.

The CDR3 DNA follows: TGTGCCAGCAGTGACCCGGCTAGCGGGAGGGGAAACATTCAGTACTTC. It is translated as CASSDPASGRGNIQYF. This chain links TRBV2 with TRBJ2-4; 12 nucleotides match TRBD2. Germline V gene data show CDR1 as SNHLY and CDR2 as FYNNEI. The CDR3 covers 16 residues. After removal of 3 bases from V and 6 bases from J, the junction contained 6 bases not matched to a gene.

The genes are TRBV30 and TRBJ1-6; D perhaps matches TRBD1 (6 bases). The CDR3 consists of 15 residues. V lost 6 bases and J lost 0, with 12 bases in between. CDR1 is GTSNPN, CDR2 SVGIG, per germline (reference sequence). The CDR3: CACRTASSYNSPLHF. CDR3 bases: TGTGCCTGTCGGACAGCTAGCTCCTATAATTCACCCCTCCACTTT.

CDR3 sequence: CASSLARDYPLFTDTQYF. The CDR3 coding sequence is TGTGCCAGCAGCTTAGCCCGGGACTATCCCCTCTTCACAGATACGCAGTATTTT. The rearrangement links TRBV5-6 to TRBJ2-3; 7 bases match TRBD2. The trim removed 2 bases at V and 2 bases at J, leaving 14 bases unmatched. CDR1 is SGHDT, CDR2 YYEEEE, per germline. This CDR3 is 18 amino acids long.

The rearrangement uses TRBV29-1 and TRBJ2-1; no clear D. Trimming left V 1 base short and J 0 bases short, with 13 bases between. Germline loops: CDR1 SQVTM, CDR2 ANQGSEA. The CDR3 runs 16 residues. The CDR3: CSVEGLGFVSYNEQFF. For the CDR3, the DNA is TGCAGCGTTGAAGGGCTAGGATTTGTCTCCTACAATGAGCAGTTCTTC.

The V and J genes are TRBV11-2 and TRBJ2-3; the match to TRBD1 covers 8 bases. CDR1 and CDR2 (germline): SGHAT, FQNNGV. The CDR3 spans 17 residues. V was clipped by 6 bases and J by 2 bases; unmatched bases: 13. The CDR3, as DNA: TGTGCCAGCAGTGACAGGGGCCGTCATTCTTACACAGATACGCAGTATTTT. Its protein product is CASSDRGRHSYTDTQYF.

This clone has a single count. The J gene is TRBJ1-1, the V gene TRBV7-6; D is possibly TRBD1 (6 bases). Germline V gene lookup returns CDR1 SGHVS and CDR2 FNYEAQ. V gave up 0 bases and J gave up 5 bases, with 22 bases separating them. The CDR3 contains 18 residues. This CDR3 reads CASSLAAGAPQSGTEAFF. CDR3 nucleotide sequence: TGTGCCAGCAGCTTAGCGGCGGGGGCCCCACAATCGGGGACTGAAGCTTTCTTT.

V is TRBV6-5 and J is TRBJ2-5; TRBD1 aligns across 9 bases. V lost 4 bases to trimming and J lost 7 bases; unmatched junction nucleotides: 4. Germline V gene sequence: CDR1 MNHEY, CDR2 SVGAGI. The CDR3 runs to 13 residues. The DNA for the CDR3 is TGTGCCAGCAGTTCGACAGGGGGAGTGACCCAGTACTTC. Amino acids: CASSSTGGVTQYF.

This clone was counted only a few times. The rearrangement joins TRBV10-1 to TRBJ2-2, with 8 positions matching TRBD2. Germline CDR1 and CDR2: WNHNN and SYGVQD (reference sequence). J gave up 5 bases and V 0 bases, and 8 bases lay outside the gene matches. The CDR3 extends over 17 amino acids. Here the CDR3 DNA reads TGCGCCAGCAGTGAGTCTTCTAGCGGGTGGTTGACCGGGGAGCTGTTTTTT. Translating it yields CASSESSSGWLTGELFF.

The chain has TRBV7-2 and TRBJ1-2; unclear D gene. The CDR3 is 16 residues long. The V gene's germline CDR1 is SGHTA and CDR2 FQGNSA. The V end lost 4 bases, the J end lost 5 bases, and 20 bases lay between the germline ends. The CDR3 reads CASSSRETTGEYGYTF. In nucleotides, the CDR3 is TGTGCCAGCAGCTCCCGGGAGACCACTGGGGAGTATGGCTACACCTTC. Drawing the rest from reference TRBV7-2 and TRBJ1-2, the complete variable domain is GAGVSQSPSNKVTEKGKDVELRCDPISGHTALYWYRQSLGQGLEFLIYFQGNSAPDKSGLPSDRFSAERTGGSVSTLTIQRTQQEDSAVYLCASSSRETTGEYGYTFGSGTRLTVV.

The genes are TRBV7-2 and TRBJ1-3; D is undetermined. The CDR3 sequence is 12 residues long. Germline lookup yields CDR1 SGHTA and CDR2 FQGNSA. V gave up 4 bases and J gave up 4 bases, with 5 bases separating them. CDR3 region: CASSYWGNTIYF. Here the CDR3 DNA reads TGTGCCAGCAGCTACTGGGGAAACACCATATATTTT.

In the case of this clone: The sample carries other DNA sequences with the same CDR3. The V call is TRBV19, the J call TRBJ1-2; perhaps TRBD1 as D (5 bases). The V gene lost 5 bases and the J gene lost 2 bases, with 9 bases spanning the gap. The CDR3 totals 13 residues. Per the germline V gene, CDR1 is LNHDA and CDR2 is SQIVND (reference sequence). The CDR3 spells CASSPRGNYGYTF. In DNA form, the CDR3 reads TGTGCCAGTAGTCCCCGGGGGAACTATGGCTACACCTTC.

This clone was observed a few times. V usage is TRBV19 and J usage is TRBJ1-4; possibly TRBD1 for D (6 bases). With 4 bases removed from V and 4 bases from J, the gap between germline ends came to 13 bases. This CDR3 spans 15 amino acids. Germline V CDR1 and CDR2: LNHDA, SQIVND (reference sequence). CDR3 in amino acids: CASSSPRGNNEKLFF. The CDR3 DNA follows: TGTGCCAGTAGTAGCCCGAGGGGGAATAATGAAAAACTGTTTTTT.

The chain links TRBV7-2 to TRBJ2-7; 8 positions match TRBD2. There are 16 residues in the CDR3. Germline V lookup: CDR1 SGHTA, CDR2 FQGNSA. Losses at the gene ends were 1 base for V and 9 bases for J; bases not matched to a gene: 14. CDR3 sequence (DNA): TGTGCCAGCAGCTTAGAGGCCGGGACTAGAGCTAATCGGCAGTACTTC. Encoded protein: CASSLEAGTRANRQYF.

In DNA form, the CDR3 reads TGTGCCAGCAGCGCGGGGGGGACAGCTGAAGCTTTCTTT. Its protein product is CASSAGGTAEAFF. V and J are TRBV9 and TRBJ1-1, with 7 bases matching TRBD1. V gave up 3 bases and J gave up 6 bases; unmatched junction bases: 5. Germline values: CDR1 SGDLS, CDR2 YYNGEE. CDR3 length equals 13 residues.

The chain is built from TRBV29-1 and TRBJ2-7, with no clear D. V was pared by 1 base and J by 1 base, with 8 bases between. The CDR3 runs 13 residues. CDR1 is SQVTM, CDR2 ANQGSEA, per germline. The CDR3 DNA follows: TGCAGCGTTGAAGTCCCAATTTCCTACGAGCAGTACTTC. Encoded protein: CSVEVPISYEQYF.

This chain links TRBV30 with TRBJ2-7; TRBD2 matches 8 bases. The CDR3 extends over 12 amino acids. J was trimmed by 3 bases and V by 3 bases; bases with no gene match: 1. CDR1 GTSNPN and CDR2 SVGIG come from the germline V gene (reference sequence). The chain's CDR3 is CAWRAGGYEQYF. In nucleotides, the CDR3 is TGTGCCTGGAGGGCGGGGGGCTACGAGCAGTACTTC.

The chain links TRBV19 to TRBJ2-5, with 7 positions matching TRBD1. Germline lookup yields CDR1 LNHDA and CDR2 SQIVND (reference sequence). The CDR3 consists of 13 residues. Losses at the gene ends were 6 bases for V and 5 bases for J; bases not matched to a gene: 6. CDR3 nucleotide sequence: TGTGCCAGTAGGCTGACAGGGACGGAGACCCAGTACTTC. This encodes CASRLTGTETQYF. Supplemented by reference TRBV19 and TRBJ2-5, the full variable domain reads DGGITQSPKYLFRKEGQNVTLSCEQNLNHDAMYWYRQDPGQGLRLIYYSQIVNDFQKGDIAEGYSVSREKKESFPLTVTSAQKNPTAFYLCASRLTGTETQYFGPGTRLLVL.

The chain couples TRBV5-1 to TRBJ2-5, with 11 bases that match TRBD2. J gave up 4 bases and V 0 bases, and 8 bases lay outside the gene matches. Germline lookup yields CDR1 SGHRS and CDR2 YFSETQ. The CDR3 length is 17 residues. In DNA form, the CDR3 reads TGCGCCAGCAGCTTGGGGCGGCTAGCGGGAGGACGAGAGACCCAGTACTTC. Translating it yields CASSLGRLAGGRETQYF.

This sequence joins TRBV9 and TRBJ1-2; D might be TRBD1 (6 bases). The CDR3 is made up of 13 amino acids. Trimming stripped 1 base from V and 8 bases from J, with 12 bases between. The germline CDR1 and CDR2 sequences are SGDLS and YYNGEE. The CDR3 DNA is TGTGCCAGCAGCGTAACAGGGTCCCCCGGCTACACCTTC. Residues: CASSVTGSPGYTF.

J is TRBJ2-5 and V is TRBV5-1, with 7 bases identical to TRBD1. The CDR3 covers 14 residues. The germline CDR1 and CDR2 sequences are SGHRS and YFSETQ. V lost 4 bases and J lost 2; bases outside the gene matches: 5. CDR3 coding DNA: TGCGCCAGCAGCCTGGGGACAGTTCAAGAGACCCAGTACTTC. Translating gives CASSLGTVQETQYF.

The count of this clone is one. The V call is TRBV19, the J call TRBJ2-7; 10 bases line up with TRBD1. The CDR3 has 15 amino acids. Germline V gene sequence: CDR1 LNHDA, CDR2 SQIVND (reference sequence). V dropped 6 bases and J dropped 0; count of bases not matched to a gene: 5. The CDR3 spells CASRGGQGFSYEQYF. The CDR3 DNA sequence: TGTGCCAGTAGGGGGGGACAGGGGTTCTCCTACGAGCAGTACTTC.

The gene calls are TRBV10-3 and TRBJ1-3, with a weak D call TRBD1 (5 bases). Germline CDR1 is ENHRY and CDR2 is SYGVKD. With 0 bases removed from V and 2 bases from J, the gap between germline ends came to 17 bases. The CDR3 totals 18 residues. The CDR3 sequence is CAISESMRRGGPGNTIYF. The CDR3 DNA reads TGTGCCATCAGTGAGTCGATGCGGAGGGGAGGTCCTGGAAACACCATATATTTT.

V and J are TRBV6-5 and TRBJ2-7; a weak D match, TRBD1 (6 bases). V was clipped by 6 bases and J by 1 base, with 16 bases between them. This CDR3 has 15 residues. The V gene's germline CDR1 is MNHEY and CDR2 SVGAGI. The DNA for the CDR3 is TGTGCCAGCAGGGTGGCCGGGACATCGTCCTACGAGCAGTACTTC. Translation gives CASRVAGTSSYEQYF.

This CDR3 is CASSPGVGQGIYGYTF. The CDR3 nucleotides read TGCGCCAGCAGCCCTGGGGTGGGACAGGGGATCTATGGCTACACCTTC. This rearrangement joins TRBV4-3 to TRBJ1-2; 10 positions agree with TRBD1. The CDR3 sequence is 16 residues long. CDR1 is LGHNA and CDR2 is YSLEER in the germline V gene. Germline trimming cut 4 bases from V and 4 bases from J; bases unmatched to any gene: 9.